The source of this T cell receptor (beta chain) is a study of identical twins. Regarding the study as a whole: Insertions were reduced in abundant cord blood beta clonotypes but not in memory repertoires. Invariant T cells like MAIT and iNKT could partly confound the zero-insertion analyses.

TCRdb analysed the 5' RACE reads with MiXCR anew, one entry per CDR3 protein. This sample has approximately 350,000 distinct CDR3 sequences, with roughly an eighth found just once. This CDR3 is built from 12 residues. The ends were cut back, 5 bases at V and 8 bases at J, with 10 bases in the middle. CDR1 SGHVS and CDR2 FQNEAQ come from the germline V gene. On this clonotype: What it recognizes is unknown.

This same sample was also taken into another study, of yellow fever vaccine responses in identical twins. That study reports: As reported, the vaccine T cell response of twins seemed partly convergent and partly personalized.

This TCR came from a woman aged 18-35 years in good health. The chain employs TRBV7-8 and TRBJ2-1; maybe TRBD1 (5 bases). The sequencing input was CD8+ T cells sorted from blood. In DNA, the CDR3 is TGTGCCAGCAGCCACCGCAGGGATGAGCAGTTCTTC. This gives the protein CASSHRRDEQFF.